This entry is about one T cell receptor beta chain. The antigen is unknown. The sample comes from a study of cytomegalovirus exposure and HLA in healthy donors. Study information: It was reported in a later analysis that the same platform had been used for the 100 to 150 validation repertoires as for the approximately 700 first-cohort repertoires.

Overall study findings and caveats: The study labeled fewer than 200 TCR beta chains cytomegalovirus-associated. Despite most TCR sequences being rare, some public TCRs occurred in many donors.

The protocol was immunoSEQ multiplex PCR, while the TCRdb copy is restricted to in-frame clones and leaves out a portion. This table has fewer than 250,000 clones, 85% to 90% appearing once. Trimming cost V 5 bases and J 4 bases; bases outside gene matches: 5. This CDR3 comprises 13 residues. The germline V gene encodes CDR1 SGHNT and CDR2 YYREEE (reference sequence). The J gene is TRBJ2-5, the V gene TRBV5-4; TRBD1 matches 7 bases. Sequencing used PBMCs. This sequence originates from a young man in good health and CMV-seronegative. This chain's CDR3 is CASRNRGSETQYF. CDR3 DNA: TGTGCCAGCAGGAACAGGGGTTCAGAGACCCAGTACTTC.